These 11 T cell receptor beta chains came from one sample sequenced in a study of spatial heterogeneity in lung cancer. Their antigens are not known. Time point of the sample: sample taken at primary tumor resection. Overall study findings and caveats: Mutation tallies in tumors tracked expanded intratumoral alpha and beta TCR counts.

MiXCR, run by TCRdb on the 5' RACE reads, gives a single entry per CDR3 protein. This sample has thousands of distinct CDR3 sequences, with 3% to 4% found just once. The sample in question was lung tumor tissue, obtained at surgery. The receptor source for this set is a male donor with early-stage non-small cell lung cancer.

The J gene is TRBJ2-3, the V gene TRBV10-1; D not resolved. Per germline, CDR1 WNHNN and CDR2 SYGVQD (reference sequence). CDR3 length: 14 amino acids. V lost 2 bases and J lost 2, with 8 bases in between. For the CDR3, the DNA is TGCGCCAGCAGTGAGGCGGATACCACAGATACGCAGTATTTT. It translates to CASSEADTTDTQYF.

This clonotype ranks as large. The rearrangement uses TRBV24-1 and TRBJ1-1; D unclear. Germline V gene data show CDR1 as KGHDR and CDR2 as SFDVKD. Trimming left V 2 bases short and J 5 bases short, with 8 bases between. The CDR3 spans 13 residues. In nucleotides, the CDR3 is TGTGCCACCAGTGATTCGGTGGATACTGAAGCTTTCTTT. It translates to CATSDSVDTEAFF.

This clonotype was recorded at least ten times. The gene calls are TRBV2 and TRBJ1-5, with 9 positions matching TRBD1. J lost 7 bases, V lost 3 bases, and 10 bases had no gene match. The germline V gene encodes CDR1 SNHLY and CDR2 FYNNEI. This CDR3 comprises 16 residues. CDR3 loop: CASSEVLGQGGQPQHF. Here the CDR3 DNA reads TGTGCCAGCAGTGAGGTACTGGGACAGGGCGGACAGCCCCAGCATTTT.

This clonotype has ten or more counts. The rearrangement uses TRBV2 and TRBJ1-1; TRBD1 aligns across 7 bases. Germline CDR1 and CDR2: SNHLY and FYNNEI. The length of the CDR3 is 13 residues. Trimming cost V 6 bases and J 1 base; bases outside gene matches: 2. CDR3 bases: TGTGCCAGCAGGGGACAGCCGAACACTGAAGCTTTCTTT. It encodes CASRGQPNTEAFF.

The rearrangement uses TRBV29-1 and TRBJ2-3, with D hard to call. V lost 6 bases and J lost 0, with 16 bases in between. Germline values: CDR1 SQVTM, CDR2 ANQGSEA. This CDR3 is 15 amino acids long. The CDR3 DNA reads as TGCAGCGTCTTACGCGATACTCTAAGCACAGATACGCAGTATTTT. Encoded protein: CSVLRDTLSTDTQYF.

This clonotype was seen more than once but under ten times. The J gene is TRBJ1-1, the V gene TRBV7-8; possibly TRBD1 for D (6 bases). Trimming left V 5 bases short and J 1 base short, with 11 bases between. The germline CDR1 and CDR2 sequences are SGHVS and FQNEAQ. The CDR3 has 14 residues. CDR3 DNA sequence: TGTGCCAGCAGCCGGTACAGGGAGAACACTGAAGCTTTCTTT. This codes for CASSRYRENTEAFF.

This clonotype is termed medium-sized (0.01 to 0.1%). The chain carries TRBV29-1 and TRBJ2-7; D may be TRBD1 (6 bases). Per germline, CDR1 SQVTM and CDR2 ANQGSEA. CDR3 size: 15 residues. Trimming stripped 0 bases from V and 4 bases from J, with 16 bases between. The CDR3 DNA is TGCAGCGTTGAAGATATGGACAGACCTGGGTACGAGCAGTACTTC. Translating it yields CSVEDMDRPGYEQYF.

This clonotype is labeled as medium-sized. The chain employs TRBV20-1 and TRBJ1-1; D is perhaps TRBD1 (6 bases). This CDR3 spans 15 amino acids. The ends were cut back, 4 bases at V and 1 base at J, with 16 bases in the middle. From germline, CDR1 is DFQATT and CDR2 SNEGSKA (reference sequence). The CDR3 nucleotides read TGCAGTGCTAAAGGAAGGGGGGGGCCGAACACTGAAGCTTTCTTT. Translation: CSAKGRGGPNTEAFF.

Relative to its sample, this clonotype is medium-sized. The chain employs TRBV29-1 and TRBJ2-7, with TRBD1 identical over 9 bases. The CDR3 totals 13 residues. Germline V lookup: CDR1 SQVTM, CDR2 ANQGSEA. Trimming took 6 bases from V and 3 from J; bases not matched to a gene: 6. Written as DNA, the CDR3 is TGCAGCGTCCCGGGACAGGGACACTACGAGCAGTACTTC. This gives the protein CSVPGQGHYEQYF.

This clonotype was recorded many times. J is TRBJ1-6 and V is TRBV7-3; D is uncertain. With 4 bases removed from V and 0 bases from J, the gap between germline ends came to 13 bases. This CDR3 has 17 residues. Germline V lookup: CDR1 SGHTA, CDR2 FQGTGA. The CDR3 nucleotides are TGTGCCAGCAGCTCGTGGGAGGTCCTCTCCTATAATTCACCCCTCCACTTT. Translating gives CASSSWEVLSYNSPLHF.

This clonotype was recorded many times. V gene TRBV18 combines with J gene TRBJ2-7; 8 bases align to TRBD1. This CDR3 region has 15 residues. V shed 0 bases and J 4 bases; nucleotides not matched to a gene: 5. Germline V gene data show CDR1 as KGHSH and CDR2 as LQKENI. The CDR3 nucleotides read TGTGCCAGCTCACCACCAAACAGGGGGACTTACGAGCAGTACTTC. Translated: CASSPPNRGTYEQYF.